This T cell receptor (beta chain) was identified during a study of blood T cell repertoires in COVID-19. On the study more broadly: The United States, Italy and Spain supplied acute and convalescent COVID-19 samples. In each case, the material was cDNA or gDNA derived from T cells, B-cell-depleted T cells, or PBMCs.

Methods used by the authors: By means of reference gene primer amplification, nucleated cell counts were estimated. TCRdb keeps only in-frame clones here, not all; method: immunoSEQ multiplex PCR. The DNA was the basis for D and trimming; V, J and clone size are from that table. The table records approximately 180,000 clones, about 86% of them present only once. Remarks on this clone: At one end the junction does not follow the germline gene, possibly because of a read error.

CDR1 is LNHNV, CDR2 YYDKDF, per germline (reference sequence). This CDR3 is built from 15 residues. It was during active infection that Seattle patients were enrolled and then longitudinally followed. The origin of this receptor is a woman in her 70s with COVID-19, enrolled during active disease. The source material was peripheral blood. The chain joins TRBV15 to TRBJ1-3; 11 nucleotides align to TRBD1. The CDR3 DNA sequence: TGTGCCATCAGCGGACAGGGGGCTTATGGAAACACCATATATTTT. Translating it yields CAISGQGAYGNTIYF.